The next 20 T cell receptor beta chains were all read from a single sample in a study of cytomegalovirus exposure and HLA in healthy donors. The study ran its PCR with 60 Vbeta and 13 Jbeta primers. Profiling relied on immunoSEQ multiplex PCR, and the TCRdb table lists in-frame clones only, not all of them. Among around 180,000 clones listed, 75% to 90% were seen once. Sample: PBMCs. The source of these receptors is a young man in good health and CMV-seropositive.

The J gene is TRBJ2-7, the V gene TRBV30; D unresolved. This CDR3 region has 16 residues. Trimming removed 0 bases at V and 1 base at J, with 16 bases between. Germline V CDR1 and CDR2: GTSNPN, SVGIG (reference sequence). CDR3 nucleotides: TGTGCCTGGAGTGTAGGCAGGCAGAGCTTTTCCTACGAGCAGTACTTC. It yields the protein CAWSVGRQSFSYEQYF.

The J gene is TRBJ2-4, the V gene TRBV5-1; the D gene is possibly TRBD1 (6 bases). Germline V gives CDR1 SGHRS, CDR2 YFSETQ. With 3 bases removed from V and 7 bases from J, the gap between germline ends came to 14 bases. The CDR3 has 14 amino acids. The CDR3 is CASSSMTGPNIQYF. The DNA of the CDR3 is TGCGCCAGCAGCTCGATGACAGGACCGAACATTCAGTACTTC.

The CDR3 DNA reads TGTGCCACCACAGGGGGGGGCAGCTATGGCTACACCTTC. Protein product: CATTGGGSYGYTF. The chain uses TRBV7-2 and TRBJ1-2; 8 nucleotides align to TRBD1. Trimming removed 10 bases from V and 4 bases from J; junction bases left unmatched: 8. CDR1 is SGHTA, CDR2 FQGNSA, per germline. The CDR3 contains 13 residues.

V gene TRBV27 combines with J gene TRBJ2-5, with 8 bases lining up with TRBD2. V shed 5 bases, J shed 4 bases, and the junction held 9 bases outside the gene matches. The CDR3 is 15 amino acids. Germline assignment: CDR1 MNHEY and CDR2 SMNVEV (reference sequence). The CDR3 is CASSNREGWGETQYF. The CDR3, as DNA: TGTGCCAGCAGTAACCGGGAGGGTTGGGGAGAGACCCAGTACTTC.

The DNA for the CDR3 is TGTGCCAGCAGCTCAATAAGCGGGAGGTACAATGAGCAGTTCTTC. Its translation: CASSSISGRYNEQFF. This rearrangement joins TRBV5-6 to TRBJ2-1; 9 bases match TRBD2. J was trimmed by 4 bases and V by 3 bases; bases with no gene match: 5. CDR3 length equals 15 residues. CDR1 is SGHDT and CDR2 is YYEEEE in the germline V gene.

The V gene is TRBV7-8, the J gene TRBJ2-7, with TRBD2 as a possible D gene (5 bases). Germline CDR1 and CDR2: SGHVS and FQNEAQ. The CDR3 has 14 residues. V dropped 0 bases and J dropped 2 bases, with 8 bases sitting between them. CDR3 amino acids: CASSLAQRAYEQYF. DNA of the CDR3: TGTGCCAGCAGCTTAGCCCAGAGGGCCTACGAGCAGTACTTC.

The chain employs TRBV4-2 and TRBJ1-1; 9 nucleotides align to TRBD1. Germline V gives CDR1 LGHNA, CDR2 YNFKEQ. J gave up 11 bases and V 0 bases, and 10 bases lay outside the gene matches. This CDR3 contains 15 residues. This CDR3 reads CASSQDIQGARKAFF. CDR3 nucleotides: TGTGCCAGCAGCCAAGATATACAGGGGGCGAGGAAGGCTTTCTTT.

The J gene is TRBJ1-6, the V gene TRBV5-6; the match to TRBD1 covers 8 bases. There are 15 residues in the CDR3. The germline CDR1 and CDR2 sequences are SGHDT and YYEEEE. The V gene end was trimmed by 0 bases and the J gene end by 10 bases; junction bases not matched to a gene: 6. The CDR3 reads CASSLGQGTGSPLHF. CDR3 in DNA: TGTGCCAGCAGCTTGGGACAGGGGACGGGCTCACCCCTCCACTTT.

The rearrangement links TRBV7-8 to TRBJ1-2; 7 positions match TRBD1. From germline, CDR1 is SGHVS and CDR2 FQNEAQ. The length of the CDR3 is 15 residues. J was trimmed by 0 bases and V by 5 bases; bases with no gene match: 6. Here the CDR3 reads CASSTRTGANYGYTF. CDR3 DNA: TGTGCCAGCAGCACCCGGACAGGAGCTAACTATGGCTACACCTTC.

J is TRBJ1-1 and V is TRBV29-1; 7 bases match TRBD1. This CDR3 is 13 amino acids long. Losses at the gene ends were 7 bases for V and 3 bases for J; bases not matched to a gene: 8. CDR1 is SQVTM and CDR2 is ANQGSEA in the germline V gene. The DNA of the CDR3 is TGCAGCGCCACCCGGGACAGCTACACTGAAGCTTTCTTT. This codes for CSATRDSYTEAFF.

This chain uses TRBV5-1 with TRBJ2-2, with D possibly being TRBD1 (7 bases). The V end was cut by 7 bases, the J end by 5 bases, with 39 bases between. There are 22 residues in the CDR3. Germline V gene sequence: CDR1 SGHRS, CDR2 YFSETQ. The CDR3 DNA is TGCGCCAGCCGGGACAGAGATCTACACCTAAGGTTCGGCGGGGATGGGACCGGGGAGCTGTTTTTT. It specifies CASRDRDLHLRFGGDGTGELFF.

The V gene is TRBV18, the J gene TRBJ2-2; 7 bases agree with TRBD1. V was pared by 1 base and J by 1 base, with 6 bases of the junction left unmatched. This CDR3 is built from 17 residues. The V gene's germline CDR1 is KGHSH and CDR2 LQKENI. The CDR3 loop reads CASSPQTGLVNTGELFF. In nucleotides, the CDR3 is TGTGCCAGCTCACCACAGACAGGGCTCGTGAACACCGGGGAGCTGTTTTTT. The full variable domain, its missing parts supplied by reference TRBV18 and TRBJ2-2, is NAGVMQNPRHLVRRRGQEARLRCSPMKGHSHVYWYRQLPEEGLKFMVYLQKENIIDESGMPKERFSAEFPKEGPSILRIQQVVRGDSAAYFCASSPQTGLVNTGELFFGEGSRLTVL.

The chain combines TRBV7-8 with TRBJ2-7; D is possibly TRBD1 (6 bases). The germline V gene encodes CDR1 SGHVS and CDR2 FQNEAQ. The CDR3 consists of 12 residues. The germline V and J ends were trimmed by 5 bases and 6 bases, with 11 bases remaining between them. CDR3 nucleotide sequence: TGTGCCAGCAGCAGGAACAGGGTCGAGCAGTACTTC. Its translation is CASSRNRVEQYF.

The J gene is TRBJ2-7, the V gene TRBV5-1, with 13 bases that match TRBD2. With V trimmed by 4 bases and J by 5 bases, 6 bases remained unmatched. Germline CDR1 is SGHRS and CDR2 is YFSETQ. The CDR3 is 15 amino acids. In nucleotides, the CDR3 is TGCGCCAGCAGCGAGGGGACTAGCGGGATCCACGAGCAGTACTTC. Amino acids: CASSEGTSGIHEQYF.

V usage is TRBV10-2 and J usage is TRBJ1-5, with D perhaps matching TRBD1 (5 bases). V was clipped by 7 bases and J by 0 bases, with 13 bases between them. This CDR3 contains 15 residues. CDR1 is WSHSY, CDR2 SAAADI, per germline. CDR3 nucleotide sequence: TGCGCCAGCAAGGGGTCCCTATATAGCAATCAGCCCCAGCATTTT. As protein: CASKGSLYSNQPQHF.

The chain is built from TRBV7-9 and TRBJ2-2; D remains ambiguous. Germline assignment: CDR1 SEHNR and CDR2 FQNEAQ (reference sequence). V lost 4 bases and J 1 base, leaving 7 bases between the germline ends. The CDR3 is 14 residues long. The chain's CDR3 is CASSSRQNTGELFF. The DNA of the CDR3 is TGTGCCAGCAGCTCCAGACAGAACACCGGGGAGCTGTTTTTT.

The chain carries TRBV5-1 and TRBJ1-2, with D unclear. This CDR3 contains 10 residues. The germline V gene encodes CDR1 SGHRS and CDR2 YFSETQ. V shed 4 bases and J shed 8 bases, with 6 bases lying between them. CDR3 amino acids: CASSGRGYTF. CDR3 in DNA: TGCGCCAGCAGCGGCCGAGGCTACACCTTC.

The V call is TRBV19, the J call TRBJ2-7, with D possibly being TRBD1 (7 bases). This CDR3 has 14 amino acids. Per the germline V gene, CDR1 is LNHDA and CDR2 is SQIVND (reference sequence). V shed 7 bases and J shed 4 bases, with 17 bases lying between them. In DNA form, the CDR3 reads TGTGCCAGTAACGGGGGCAGGGGGGAGTACGAGCAGTACTTC. Amino acid sequence: CASNGGRGEYEQYF.

This clone has only a few counts. The chain combines TRBV6-4 with TRBJ2-1; TRBD2 agrees at 16 bases. Germline-derived CDR1 and CDR2 are MRHNA and SNTAGT. The CDR3 has 16 amino acids. With 0 bases clipped from V and 7 bases from J, the junction kept 0 bases outside the gene matches. This CDR3 is CASSDSGLAGGNEQFF. For the CDR3, the DNA is TGTGCCAGCAGTGACTCGGGACTAGCGGGGGGGAATGAGCAGTTCTTC.

A single count supports this clone. The V and J genes are TRBV28 and TRBJ2-3, with 12 bases lining up with TRBD2. Germline V gene data show CDR1 as MDHEN and CDR2 as SYDVKM. CDR3 length: 16 residues. Trimming took 3 bases from V and 4 from J; bases not matched to a gene: 5. The CDR3 coding sequence is TGTGCCAGCAGTTTTTCTAGCGGGAGGGCCTCAGATACGCAGTATTTT. Its translation: CASSFSSGRASDTQYF. Full variable domain (remainder filled in from reference TRBV28 and TRBJ2-3): DVKVTQSSRYLVKRTGEKVFLECVQDMDHENMFWYRQDPGLGLRLIYFSYDVKMKEKGDIPEGYSVSREKKERFSLILESASTNQTSMYLCASSFSSGRASDTQYFGPGTRLTVL.